The 4 T cell receptor beta chains below come from one sample, sequenced in a study of blood T cell repertoires in COVID-19. Generated by immunoSEQ multiplex PCR, the TCRdb table keeps only in-frame clones and is missing some. The sample has roughly 200,000 clones, roughly 80% seen once; the top ten hold around 5.2%. The sequenced material came from PBMCs or T cells enriched from blood (not recorded which). The receptors shown here come from a woman aged 55-70 years with acute COVID-19.

This sequence joins TRBV5-4 and TRBJ2-3; 9 bases map to TRBD1. V was clipped by 2 bases and J by 4 bases; unmatched bases: 8. CDR1 and CDR2 from the germline V gene are SGHNT and YYREEE (reference sequence). The CDR3 runs 16 residues. The DNA of the CDR3 is TGTGCCAGCAGCTTACCCGGGACAGGGTATTCAGATACGCAGTATTTT. Protein sequence: CASSLPGTGYSDTQYF.

This chain uses TRBV6-2 or TRBV6-3 with TRBJ2-5; TRBD2 might be the D (5 bases). Trimming pared 4 bases from V and 5 bases from J, leaving 17 bases between. The germline CDR1 and CDR2 sequences are MNHEY and SVGEGT. This CDR3 has 15 residues. For the CDR3, the DNA is TGTGCCAGCAGTTCCCATTCCGACCGAGGGGAGACCCAGTACTTC. This translates into CASSSHSDRGETQYF.

The chain couples TRBV6-1 to TRBJ2-1; 11 nucleotides agree with TRBD2. Germline CDR1 MNHNS, CDR2 SASEGT. The CDR3 loop spans 15 amino acids. V was pared by 3 bases and J by 9 bases, with 7 bases of the junction left unmatched. The chain's CDR3 is CASSDALAGVGEQFF. The CDR3 region has the DNA TGTGCCAGCAGTGATGCACTAGCGGGAGTAGGTGAGCAGTTCTTC.

The CDR3 region is CASSQTGGYGYTF. DNA of the CDR3: TGTGCCAGCAGTCAGACAGGCGGGTATGGCTACACCTTC. The J gene is TRBJ1-2, the V gene TRBV6-5, with D possibly matching TRBD1 (6 bases). Germline assignment: CDR1 MNHEY and CDR2 SVGAGI. V dropped 5 bases and J dropped 5 bases, with 12 bases sitting between them. The CDR3 covers 13 residues.